These 15 T cell receptor beta chains share one sample of origin, sequenced in a study of blood T cell repertoires in COVID-19. Clones were read by immunoSEQ multiplex PCR, and TCRdb kept only the in-frame ones, dropping some. There are some 110,000 clones in the sample; 80% to 85% occur only once, and roughly 8.2% lies in the top ten. The material sequenced was peripheral blood. These receptors came from a man between 65 and 85 years old with acute or convalescent COVID-19.

The rearrangement joins TRBV19 to TRBJ1-1; the D gene is possibly TRBD1 (6 bases). Trimming left V 2 bases short and J 0 bases short, with 10 bases between. This CDR3 region has 15 residues. Germline V lookup: CDR1 LNHDA, CDR2 SQIVND (reference sequence). CDR3 loop: CASSIKSGVNTEAFF. The CDR3 nucleotides are TGTGCCAGTAGTATAAAGTCAGGGGTGAACACTGAAGCTTTCTTT.

A single count supports this clone. The genes are TRBV6-5 and TRBJ1-1, with a tentative D call TRBD1 (5 bases). Germline V gene lookup returns CDR1 MNHEY and CDR2 SVGAGI. The V end lost 7 bases, the J end lost 0 bases, and 9 bases lay between the germline ends. The CDR3 has 13 residues. The CDR3 is CASKTALNTEAFF. The CDR3 nucleotides are TGTGCCAGCAAGACAGCTTTGAACACTGAAGCTTTCTTT.

In this sample, this clone turned up once. The genes are TRBV19 and TRBJ1-5; D uncertain. The V end was cut by 2 bases, the J end by 7 bases, with 9 bases between. There are 13 residues in the CDR3. The germline V gene encodes CDR1 LNHDA and CDR2 SQIVND (reference sequence). The CDR3 region has the DNA TGTGCCAGTAGTATAAGGAGGGAACAGCCCCAGCATTTT. Translating it yields CASSIRREQPQHF.

This clone is a singleton in its sample. This chain joins TRBV30 and TRBJ1-4; D is unclear. CDR1 is GTSNPN, CDR2 SVGIG, per germline (reference sequence). The ends were cut back, 0 bases at V and 7 bases at J, with 6 bases in the middle. The CDR3 covers 12 residues. As DNA, the CDR3 is TGTGCCTGGAGTGTTGACACTGAAAAACTGTTTTTT. Protein: CAWSVDTEKLFF.

The V gene is TRBV25-1, the J gene TRBJ1-5; D remains ambiguous. This CDR3 spans 13 amino acids. The germline V gene has CDR1 MGHDK and CDR2 SYGVNS. V was shortened by 3 bases and J by 3 bases, with 6 bases between the two germline ends. The CDR3 DNA sequence: TGTGCCAGCAGTGATAGCAACAATCAGCCCCAGCATTTT. Translating gives CASSDSNNQPQHF. The whole variable domain, remainder taken from reference TRBV25-1 and TRBJ1-5, is EADIYQTPRYLVIGTGKKITLECSQTMGHDKMYWYQQDPGMELHLIHYSYGVNSTEKGDLSSESTVSRIRTEHFPLTLESARPSHTSQYLCASSDSNNQPQHFGDGTRLSIL.

The chain is built from TRBV5-4 and TRBJ2-1; no reliable D call. This CDR3 comprises 15 residues. Germline V gene data show CDR1 as SGHNT and CDR2 as YYREEE (reference sequence). The V and J ends lost 1 base and 6 bases respectively, with 14 bases between them. The CDR3 nucleotides are TGTGCCAGCAGCTTGCCCGCCTCAGGTTTCAATGAGCAGTTCTTC. This codes for CASSLPASGFNEQFF.

The chain has TRBV18 and TRBJ2-1; a weak D match, TRBD2 (5 bases). Trimming left V 3 bases short and J 7 bases short, with 16 bases between. The CDR3 loop spans 15 amino acids. Germline V gene data show CDR1 as KGHSH and CDR2 as LQKENI. The DNA for the CDR3 is TGTGCCAGCTCACCTCCGGACCGGGGTCTGAATGAGCAGTTCTTC. Translating it yields CASSPPDRGLNEQFF.

This chain links TRBV2 with TRBJ2-3, with D perhaps TRBD1 (8 bases). V shed 8 bases and J shed 1 base, with 13 bases lying between them. Germline-derived CDR1 and CDR2 are SNHLY and FYNNEI. The CDR3 runs to 14 residues. CDR3 sequence reads: CASVTGGGTDTQYF. As DNA, the CDR3 is TGTGCCAGCGTTACAGGGGGGGGCACAGATACGCAGTATTTT.

This clone was counted a single time. The V and J genes are TRBV5-1 and TRBJ2-1; 12 bases line up with TRBD2. The CDR3 totals 16 residues. V was pared by 2 bases and J by 4 bases, with 4 bases of the junction left unmatched. Germline CDR1 reads SGHRS; CDR2 reads YFSETQ. CDR3 nucleotides: TGCGCCAGCAGCTTTACTAGCGGGGGGACATACAATGAGCAGTTCTTC. Its protein is CASSFTSGGTYNEQFF.

In this sample, this clone turned up a few times. The chain uses TRBV4-1 and TRBJ2-1; D is possibly TRBD2 (6 bases). The CDR3 runs to 15 residues. Trimming removed 3 bases from V and 5 bases from J, with 14 bases in between. Per the germline V gene, CDR1 is MGHRA and CDR2 is YSYEKL. The chain's CDR3 is CASSQGGTDHNEQFF. CDR3 nucleotide sequence: TGCGCCAGCAGCCAGGGCGGGACGGACCACAATGAGCAGTTCTTC.

The chain joins TRBV5-1 to TRBJ2-3, with 8 positions matching TRBD2. V lost 9 bases and J lost 4; bases outside the gene matches: 10. The CDR3 extends over 14 amino acids. Germline values: CDR1 SGHRS, CDR2 YFSETQ. The chain's CDR3 is CATTLGGAADTQYF. CDR3 sequence (DNA): TGCGCCACCACCCTCGGGGGGGCGGCAGATACGCAGTATTTT.

The genes are TRBV6-5 and TRBJ2-7; possible D gene TRBD1, 6 bases. The CDR3 is 13 residues long. The germline V gene has CDR1 MNHEY and CDR2 SVGAGI. Between the trimmed V and J ends, which lost 8 bases and 2 bases, there was a span of 13 bases. CDR3 protein: CASGDIRPYEQYF. The DNA of the CDR3 is TGTGCCAGCGGGGACATCAGGCCCTACGAGCAGTACTTC.

J is TRBJ2-5 and V is TRBV2; a weak D match, TRBD1 (6 bases). The V gene lost 6 bases and the J gene lost 2 bases, with 10 bases spanning the gap. The germline CDR1 and CDR2 sequences are SNHLY and FYNNEI. This CDR3 is built from 13 residues. CDR3 amino acids: CASSRDTQETQYF. CDR3 bases: TGTGCCAGCAGCCGGGACACACAAGAGACCCAGTACTTC. Based on the CDR3 plus reference TRBV2 and TRBJ2-5, the full variable domain is EPEVTQTPSHQVTQMGQEVILRCVPISNHLYFYWYRQILGQKVEFLVSFYNNEISEKSEIFDDQFSVERPDGSNFTLKIRSTKLEDSAMYFCASSRDTQETQYFGPGTRLLVL.

The chain combines TRBV9 with TRBJ2-7; TRBD1 agrees at 10 bases. CDR1 is SGDLS and CDR2 is YYNGEE in the germline V gene. The CDR3 length is 15 residues. J lost 2 bases, V lost 3 bases, and 5 bases had no gene match. CDR3 in DNA: TGTGCCAGCAGCGAAGGACAGGGGGTACCCTACGAGCAGTACTTC. Protein product: CASSEGQGVPYEQYF.

CDR3 in amino acids: CASSQRSQGAAHNEQFF. In DNA form, the CDR3 reads TGTGCCAGCTCACAGAGGTCACAGGGGGCGGCCCACAATGAGCAGTTCTTC. The chain employs TRBV18 and TRBJ2-1; TRBD1 agrees at 9 bases. Per germline, CDR1 KGHSH and CDR2 LQKENI. The J segment lost 5 bases and the V segment lost 4 bases, leaving 12 bases of the junction unmatched. The CDR3 consists of 17 residues.